The next 30 T cell receptor beta chains were all read from a single sample in a study of sequential checkpoint blockade in melanoma. Here immunoSEQ multiplex PCR was the method, and the copy in TCRdb shows in-frame clones only, minus some. The repertoire holds some 3,700 clones, 19% seen once, with 20% to 25% in the top ten. Treatment in this sample: randomized to nivolumab then ipilimumab (arm A) or the reverse (arm B). The specimen comprised tumor tissue (inferred from file names), sampled from a patient given nivolumab and ipilimumab in sequence. The receptors shown here come from a human patient with melanoma. Some clones in this sample may be carry-over from other donors' samples.

The rearrangement joins TRBV28 to TRBJ1-5, with D possibly TRBD1 on 5 matching bases. CDR1 and CDR2 (germline): MDHEN, SYDVKM. V was cut by 0 bases and J by 0 bases, with 9 bases left in between. The CDR3 runs to 16 residues. CDR3 bases: TGTGCCAGCAGTTTATGGGGGGGGGATAGCAATCAGCCCCAGCATTTT. Its translation is CASSLWGGDSNQPQHF.

This clone was seen a handful of times. This sequence joins TRBV28 and TRBJ2-7; D ambiguous. The CDR3 covers 12 residues. The germline CDR1 and CDR2 sequences are MDHEN and SYDVKM. Trimming removed 5 bases at V and 4 bases at J, with 9 bases between. The CDR3 spells CASSTRRYEQYF. CDR3 DNA: TGTGCCAGCAGTACTCGGAGATACGAGCAGTACTTC.

CDR3 sequence: CASSQWDGGSPLHF. The DNA of the CDR3 is TGTGCCAGCAGCCAGTGGGATGGAGGTTCACCCCTCCACTTT. The J gene is TRBJ1-6, the V gene TRBV14, with D unclear. The CDR3 runs 14 residues. Germline V gene data show CDR1 as SGHDN and CDR2 as FVKESK. V lost 3 bases and J 9 bases, leaving 12 bases between the germline ends.

The sample holds a few counts of this clone. The genes are TRBV11-3 and TRBJ2-1; D is unresolved. In germline, CDR1 is SGHNT, CDR2 YENEEA. The CDR3 has 16 amino acids. V dropped 1 base and J dropped 0 bases, with 10 bases sitting between them. Written as DNA, the CDR3 is TGTGCCAGCAGCTTAGGAGGTTCCCGCTCCTACAATGAGCAGTTCTTC. Its translation is CASSLGGSRSYNEQFF.

The chain combines TRBV6-8 with TRBJ1-2, with unresolved D. This CDR3 contains 17 residues. V shed 0 bases and J shed 3 bases, with 17 bases lying between them. Germline-derived CDR1 and CDR2 are MNHGY and SAAAGT. The CDR3 loop is CASSYSKTLRRDYGYTF. CDR3 DNA sequence: TGTGCCAGCAGTTACTCGAAGACTCTTAGGAGGGACTATGGCTACACCTTC.

The chain uses TRBV5-1 and TRBJ2-1; 9 bases are a match to TRBD2. Germline trimming cut 4 bases from V and 9 bases from J; bases unmatched to any gene: 11. The germline CDR1 and CDR2 sequences are SGHRS and YFSETQ. CDR3 length equals 15 residues. CDR3 DNA sequence: TGCGCCAGCAGCCCGGAAGGCGGGGGGGCAAGTGAGCAGTTCTTC. It specifies CASSPEGGGASEQFF.

This clone was seen a handful of times. The gene calls are TRBV6-8 and TRBJ2-1, with 9 bases that match TRBD1. V shed 4 bases and J 7 bases; nucleotides not matched to a gene: 5. This CDR3 spans 14 amino acids. The germline CDR1 and CDR2 sequences are MNHGY and SAAAGT. Here the CDR3 DNA reads TGTGCCAGCAGTTCACAGGGGGCGGGGAATGAGCAGTTCTTC. Its protein product is CASSSQGAGNEQFF.

The genes are TRBV19 and TRBJ2-5; TRBD2 agrees at 8 bases. The germline V gene has CDR1 LNHDA and CDR2 SQIVND (reference sequence). J gave up 1 base and V 0 bases, and 13 bases lay outside the gene matches. The CDR3 covers 19 residues. The CDR3 reads CASSIEASRPSGGQETQYF. As DNA, the CDR3 is TGTGCCAGTAGTATAGAAGCCTCCCGGCCCAGCGGGGGCCAAGAGACCCAGTACTTC. Filled out from reference TRBV19 and TRBJ2-5, the complete variable domain reads DGGITQSPKYLFRKEGQNVTLSCEQNLNHDAMYWYRQDPGQGLRLIYYSQIVNDFQKGDIAEGYSVSREKKESFPLTVTSAQKNPTAFYLCASSIEASRPSGGQETQYFGPGTRLLVL.

The J gene is TRBJ2-2, the V gene TRBV19; 7 nucleotides agree with TRBD1. Trimming took 5 bases from V and 6 from J; bases not matched to a gene: 3. The CDR3 covers 13 residues. Germline V gives CDR1 LNHDA, CDR2 SQIVND (reference sequence). The CDR3 protein is CASSARGPGELFF. The CDR3 DNA is TGTGCCAGTAGTGCGAGGGGGCCCGGGGAGCTGTTTTTT.

As regards this clone: The junction and the germline gene differ at one end; a read error may be behind it. The chain links TRBV6-8 to TRBJ2-7, with 8 bases that match TRBD1. The germline V gene has CDR1 MNHGY and CDR2 SAAAGT. The CDR3 is 14 residues long. The CDR3 DNA reads TGTGCCATCAGTCTGGCCTCAGACAGGGGTGAGCAGTACTTC. It encodes CAISLASDRGEQYF.

V usage is TRBV28 and J usage is TRBJ2-4; D is perhaps TRBD1 (5 bases). Trimming stripped 6 bases from V and 1 base from J, with 10 bases between. The CDR3 consists of 14 residues. CDR1 is MDHEN and CDR2 is SYDVKM in the germline V gene. CDR3 in amino acids: CASRLQGAKNIQYF. The CDR3 DNA sequence: TGTGCCAGCAGACTGCAGGGTGCCAAAAACATTCAGTACTTC.

This chain links TRBV11-3 with TRBJ2-1, with 12 bases that match TRBD2. Germline CDR1 reads SGHNT; CDR2 reads YENEEA. Trimming cost V 6 bases and J 4 bases; bases outside gene matches: 4. The CDR3 is 15 amino acids. The DNA for the CDR3 is TGTGCCAGCAGTCTAGCGGGGGGGCCTTACAATGAGCAGTTCTTC. Its translation: CASSLAGGPYNEQFF. The complete variable domain, with remaining parts taken from reference TRBV11-3 and TRBJ2-1, reads EAGVVQSPRYKIIEKKQPVAFWCNPISGHNTLYWYLQNLGQGPELLIRYENEEAVDDSQLPKDRFSAERLKGVDSTLKIQPAELGDSAVYLCASSLAGGPYNEQFFGPGTRLTVL.

This clone was counted only a few times. CDR3 nucleotide sequence: TGTGCCAGCAGTTTATGGACTACAAACCATTTCCGCCTTTACGAGCAGTACTTC. Translating it yields CASSLWTTNHFRLYEQYF. The rearrangement uses TRBV28 and TRBJ2-7; possibly TRBD2 for D (5 bases). V was cut by 0 bases and J by 4 bases, with 22 bases left in between. This CDR3 has 18 amino acids. Germline loops: CDR1 MDHEN, CDR2 SYDVKM.

This clone has only a few counts. CDR3 sequence reads: CASSVRQGLTDTQYF. As DNA, the CDR3 is TGTGCCAGCAGCGTACGGCAGGGTTTAACAGATACGCAGTATTTT. The chain has TRBV9 and TRBJ2-3, with a weak D call TRBD1 (5 bases). The CDR3 length is 15 residues. Germline lookup yields CDR1 SGDLS and CDR2 YYNGEE. V lost 1 base, J lost 3 bases, and 12 bases lay in between.

The chain joins TRBV28 to TRBJ1-6; tentative D call: TRBD1 (6 bases). Germline V gives CDR1 MDHEN, CDR2 SYDVKM. V dropped 3 bases and J dropped 4 bases, with 10 bases sitting between them. The CDR3 covers 15 residues. CDR3 coding DNA: TGTGCCAGCAGTTTCTATGGACAGTATAATTCACCCCTCCACTTT. Protein sequence: CASSFYGQYNSPLHF.

This clone was observed a single time. The chain combines TRBV5-1 with TRBJ1-2; D is perhaps TRBD1 (6 bases). The length of the CDR3 is 16 residues. V lost 5 bases, J lost 2 bases, and 19 bases lay in between. CDR1 SGHRS and CDR2 YFSETQ come from the germline V gene. The CDR3 reads CASSFSGQWENYGYTF. Written as DNA, the CDR3 is TGCGCCAGCAGTTTTAGCGGACAGTGGGAGAACTATGGCTACACCTTC. The entire variable domain, with the rest obtained from reference TRBV5-1 and TRBJ1-2, is as follows: KAGVTQTPRYLIKTRGQQVTLSCSPISGHRSVSWYQQTPGQGLQFLFEYFSETQRNKGNFPGRFSGRQFSNSRSEMNVSTLELGDSALYLCASSFSGQWENYGYTFGSGTRLTVV.

The rearrangement links TRBV19 to TRBJ2-4; D is perhaps TRBD2 (6 bases). The V gene lost 3 bases and the J gene lost 9 bases, with 12 bases spanning the gap. The CDR3 loop spans 13 amino acids. The germline V gene encodes CDR1 LNHDA and CDR2 SQIVND (reference sequence). The CDR3 loop is CASSIGGEVIQYF. The CDR3 region has the DNA TGTGCCAGTAGTATCGGGGGAGAGGTCATTCAGTACTTC. Complete variable domain (other parts from reference TRBV19 and TRBJ2-4): DGGITQSPKYLFRKEGQNVTLSCEQNLNHDAMYWYRQDPGQGLRLIYYSQIVNDFQKGDIAEGYSVSREKKESFPLTVTSAQKNPTAFYLCASSIGGEVIQYFGAGTRLSVL.

The rearrangement links TRBV19 to TRBJ2-7; D gene unclear. The CDR3 sequence is 14 residues long. Germline V gene lookup returns CDR1 LNHDA and CDR2 SQIVND (reference sequence). The ends were cut back, 3 bases at V and 3 bases at J, with 12 bases in the middle. CDR3 DNA: TGTGCCAGTAGTATTAAGGACGGATACTACGAGCAGTACTTC. Its translation: CASSIKDGYYEQYF.

This clone was found a few times. This chain joins TRBV11-3 and TRBJ1-1; unclear D gene. V was pared by 3 bases and J by 12 bases, with 26 bases between. Per the germline V gene, CDR1 is SGHNT and CDR2 is YENEEA. The CDR3 is made up of 16 amino acids. The DNA for the CDR3 is TGTGCCAGCAGCTTGGATGCTGGCAGCTCAAAGCCGGGGACTTTCTTT. Translated: CASSLDAGSSKPGTFF.

By proportion, this clone is medium-sized. The rearrangement links TRBV11-3 to TRBJ2-2; D possibly corresponds to TRBD1 (6 bases). The germline V gene has CDR1 SGHNT and CDR2 YENEEA. V was pared by 5 bases and J by 7 bases, with 14 bases between. CDR3 length: 14 amino acids. The CDR3 coding sequence is TGTGCCAGCAGCGTGCCGGGACATATCGGGGAGCTGTTTTTT. The encoded protein is CASSVPGHIGELFF.

This clone was observed a handful of times. A junction boundary mismatches the germline segment, possibly from a read error. The chain combines TRBV6-8 with TRBJ1-1, with 10 bases that match TRBD1. CDR1 and CDR2 (germline): MNHGY, SAAAGT. This CDR3 has 13 amino acids. The CDR3 spells CAISWTGGTEAFF. CDR3 sequence (DNA): TGTGCCATCAGTTGGACAGGGGGCACTGAAGCTTTCTTT.

This clone was seen at least ten times. The chain is built from TRBV11-3 and TRBJ1-3, with TRBD1 as a possible D gene (5 bases). Trimming took 2 bases from V and 4 from J, leaving 15 bases between them. Germline V gene sequence: CDR1 SGHNT, CDR2 YENEEA. The CDR3 contains 16 residues. This CDR3 is CASSLRGQGQGNTIYF. DNA of the CDR3: TGTGCCAGCAGCTTAAGGGGTCAGGGTCAAGGAAACACCATATATTTT.

The chain joins TRBV9 to TRBJ2-7; 8 nucleotides match TRBD2. The V gene's germline CDR1 is SGDLS and CDR2 YYNGEE. The CDR3 extends over 14 amino acids. Trimming took 5 bases from V and 8 from J; bases not matched to a gene: 12. The CDR3 DNA follows: TGTGCCAGCAGGACTAGCGACTCGCCCCGGAAGCAGTACTTC. Translated, it gives CASRTSDSPRKQYF.

This clone ranks as medium-sized. The rearrangement joins TRBV11-3 to TRBJ1-1; D ambiguous. Per germline, CDR1 SGHNT and CDR2 YENEEA. The CDR3 length is 14 residues. With 5 bases removed from V and 0 bases from J, the gap between germline ends came to 10 bases. CDR3 coding DNA: TGTGCCAGCAGCCAGGAGGACCTGAACACTGAAGCTTTCTTT. Translation gives CASSQEDLNTEAFF. The complete variable domain, with remaining parts taken from reference TRBV11-3 and TRBJ1-1, reads EAGVVQSPRYKIIEKKQPVAFWCNPISGHNTLYWYLQNLGQGPELLIRYENEEAVDDSQLPKDRFSAERLKGVDSTLKIQPAELGDSAVYLCASSQEDLNTEAFFGQGTRLTVV.

The gene calls are TRBV28 and TRBJ2-3; tentatively, D is TRBD2 (5 bases). Per the germline V gene, CDR1 is MDHEN and CDR2 is SYDVKM. The V end lost 10 bases, the J end lost 0 bases, and 14 bases lay between the germline ends. The CDR3 is 14 residues long. This chain's CDR3 is CATTLDSSTDTQYF. The DNA for the CDR3 is TGTGCCACTACACTAGACTCTAGCACAGATACGCAGTATTTT.

In its sample, this clone ranks as large (0.1 to 1%). The rearrangement joins TRBV14 to TRBJ2-7; the D gene is possibly TRBD1 (6 bases). Germline CDR1 SGHDN, CDR2 FVKESK. V lost 4 bases to trimming and J lost 4 bases, with 8 bases between them. The CDR3 covers 12 residues. CDR3: CASSPTGYEQYF. The CDR3 nucleotides are TGTGCCAGCAGCCCGACAGGTTACGAGCAGTACTTC.

This clone was found a few times. The gene calls are TRBV11-3 and TRBJ2-1, with 8 bases identical to TRBD2. The CDR3 is made up of 14 amino acids. The V gene's germline CDR1 is SGHNT and CDR2 YENEEA. The J segment lost 7 bases and the V segment lost 5 bases, leaving 7 bases of the junction unmatched. The CDR3 here is CASSTVGGGNEQFF. The CDR3 DNA reads as TGTGCCAGCAGCACGGTCGGGGGGGGGAATGAGCAGTTCTTC.

This clone was seen only a few times. The chain combines TRBV10-3 with TRBJ2-3; D is unresolved. V lost 2 bases and J lost 4, with 7 bases in between. Germline V gives CDR1 ENHRY, CDR2 SYGVKD. The CDR3 is made up of 13 amino acids. The CDR3 DNA reads TGTGCCATCAGTGAGGGGCCACCAGATACGCAGTATTTT. Translated: CAISEGPPDTQYF.

This clone qualifies as medium-sized. The V gene is TRBV11-3, the J gene TRBJ1-5, with 7 nucleotides matching TRBD1. Looked up from germline, CDR1 is SGHNT and CDR2 is YENEEA. This CDR3 region has 16 residues. V shed 3 bases, J shed 6 bases, and the junction held 11 bases outside the gene matches. CDR3: CASSFIGPRGSQPQHF. The DNA of the CDR3 is TGTGCCAGCAGCTTTATTGGACCCAGGGGGAGTCAGCCCCAGCATTTT. Full variable domain (missing parts from reference TRBV11-3 and TRBJ1-5): EAGVVQSPRYKIIEKKQPVAFWCNPISGHNTLYWYLQNLGQGPELLIRYENEEAVDDSQLPKDRFSAERLKGVDSTLKIQPAELGDSAVYLCASSFIGPRGSQPQHFGDGTRLSIL.

This clone was observed many times. This sequence joins TRBV11-3 and TRBJ1-2; TRBD1 is a possible D gene (6 bases). V gave up 5 bases and J gave up 2 bases, with 12 bases separating them. Per the germline V gene, CDR1 is SGHNT and CDR2 is YENEEA. There are 14 residues in the CDR3. The CDR3 loop is CASSGEQGNYGYTF. The CDR3 DNA is TGTGCCAGCAGCGGCGAACAGGGAAACTATGGCTACACCTTC.